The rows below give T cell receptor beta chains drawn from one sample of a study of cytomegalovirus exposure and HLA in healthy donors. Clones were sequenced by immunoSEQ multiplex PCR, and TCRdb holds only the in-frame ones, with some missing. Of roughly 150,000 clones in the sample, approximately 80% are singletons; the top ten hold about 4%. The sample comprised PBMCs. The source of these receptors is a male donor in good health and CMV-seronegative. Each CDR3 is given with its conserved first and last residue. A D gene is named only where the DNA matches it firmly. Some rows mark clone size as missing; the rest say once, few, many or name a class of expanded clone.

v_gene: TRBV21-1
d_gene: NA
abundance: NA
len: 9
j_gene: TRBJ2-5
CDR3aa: CASRPGRNF
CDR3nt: TGTGCCAGCAGACCAGGGCGTAACTTC

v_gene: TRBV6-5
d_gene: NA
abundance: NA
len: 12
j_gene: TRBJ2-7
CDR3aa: CASSYEGGEQYF
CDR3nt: TGTGCCAGCAGTTACGAGGGAGGCGAGCAGTACTTC

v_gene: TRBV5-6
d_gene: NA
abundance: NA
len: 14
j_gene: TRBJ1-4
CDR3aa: CASSSLHGDEKLFF
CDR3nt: TGTGCCAGCAGCTCCCTACACGGGGATGAAAAACTGTTTTTT

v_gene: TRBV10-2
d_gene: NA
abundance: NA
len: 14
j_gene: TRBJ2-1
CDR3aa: CATLNSGGWNEQFF
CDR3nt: TGCGCCACCTTAAACAGCGGCGGATGGAATGAGCAGTTCTTC

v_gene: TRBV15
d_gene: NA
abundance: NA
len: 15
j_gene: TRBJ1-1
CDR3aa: CATSRGGVGFTEAFF
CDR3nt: TGTGCCACCAGCAGAGGCGGGGTGGGGTTCACTGAAGCTTTCTTT

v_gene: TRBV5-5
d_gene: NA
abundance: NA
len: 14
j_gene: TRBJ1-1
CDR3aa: CASSSEGGLGEAFF
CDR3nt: TGTGCCAGCAGCTCGGAGGGGGGACTAGGGGAAGCTTTCTTT

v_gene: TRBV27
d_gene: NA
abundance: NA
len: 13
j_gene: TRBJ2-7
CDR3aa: CASRDTQGDEQYF
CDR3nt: TGTGCCAGCAGGGATACACAGGGAGACGAGCAGTACTTC

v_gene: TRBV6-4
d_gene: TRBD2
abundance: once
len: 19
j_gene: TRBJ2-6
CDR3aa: CASSDSGGSGGSGANVLTF
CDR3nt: TGTGCCAGCAGTGACTCTGGTGGTAGCGGGGGCTCTGGGGCCAACGTCCTGACTTTC

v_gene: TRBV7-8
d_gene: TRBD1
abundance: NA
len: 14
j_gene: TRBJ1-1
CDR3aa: CASSQTTGMTEAFF
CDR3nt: TGTGCCAGCAGCCAGACGACAGGGATGACTGAAGCTTTCTTT

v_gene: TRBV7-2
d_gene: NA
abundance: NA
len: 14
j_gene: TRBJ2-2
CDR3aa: CASSLGPETGELFF
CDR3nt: TGTGCCAGCAGCTTAGGGCCCGAAACCGGGGAGCTGTTTTTT

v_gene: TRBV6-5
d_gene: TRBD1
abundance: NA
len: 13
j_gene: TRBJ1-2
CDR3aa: CATRDSSNYGYTF
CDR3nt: TGTGCCACCCGGGACAGCTCTAACTATGGCTACACCTTC

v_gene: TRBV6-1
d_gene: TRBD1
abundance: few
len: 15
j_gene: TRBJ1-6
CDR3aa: CASSEVGQGQSPLHF
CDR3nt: TGTGCCAGCAGTGAAGTCGGACAGGGACAGTCACCCCTCCACTTT

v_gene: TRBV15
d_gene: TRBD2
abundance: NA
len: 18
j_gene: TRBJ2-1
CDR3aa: CATSRDLVSGASYNEQFF
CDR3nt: TGTGCCACCAGCAGAGATCTGGTTAGCGGGGCATCCTACAATGAGCAGTTCTTC